This is a list of T cell receptor beta chains from one sample in a study of blood T cell repertoires in COVID-19. Sequencing used immunoSEQ multiplex PCR; TCRdb keeps in-frame clones, though not all of them. The profile shows approximately 350,000 clones, roughly 90% of them singletons. The specimen sequenced was peripheral blood. These receptor sequences come from a man aged 40-50 years with acute or convalescent COVID-19. The CDR3 runs from the conserved cysteine through the conserved F or W. A D gene is named only where the DNA matches it firmly. A clone size is listed for some rows: how often the clone was seen (once, few, many), or a class if it is expanded.

CDR3nt: TGTGCCAGCAGCCAAGATCCGGGGGTAGATACGCAGTATTTT
CDR3aa: CASSQDPGVDTQYF
v_gene: TRBV14
len: 14
j_gene: TRBJ2-3
d_gene: .
abundance: .

CDR3nt: TGCGCCAGCAGCTTGGAGCAGGGCACAGATACGCAGTATTTT
CDR3aa: CASSLEQGTDTQYF
v_gene: TRBV5-1
len: 14
j_gene: TRBJ2-3
d_gene: .
abundance: .

CDR3nt: TGTGCCAGCAGCCAGGACAGCTACGAGCAGTACTTC
CDR3aa: CASSQDSYEQYF
v_gene: TRBV5-6
len: 12
j_gene: TRBJ2-7
d_gene: .
abundance: .

CDR3nt: TGCGCCAGCAGCCAAGACAGAGCAGTAGATGGCTACACCTTC
CDR3aa: CASSQDRAVDGYTF
v_gene: TRBV5-1
len: 14
j_gene: TRBJ1-2
d_gene: .
abundance: .

CDR3nt: TGTGCCAGCTCAGAGTTGCCCGGAGGGCCCCAGCATTTT
CDR3aa: CASSELPGGPQHF
v_gene: TRBV18
len: 13
j_gene: TRBJ1-5
d_gene: .
abundance: once

CDR3nt: TGTGCCAGCAGTACCGCGCTCTACGAGCAGTACTTC
CDR3aa: CASSTALYEQYF
v_gene: TRBV6-2/TRBV6-3
len: 12
j_gene: TRBJ2-7
d_gene: .
abundance: .

CDR3nt: TGTGCCAGCAGCAATGGACAGGGTGTATTTCAGACTGAAGCTTTCTTT
CDR3aa: CASSNGQGVFQTEAFF
v_gene: TRBV5-4
len: 16
j_gene: TRBJ1-1
d_gene: TRBD1
abundance: few

CDR3nt: TGTGCCGGAAGGGGGACGTTGAGCTCCTACGAGCAGTACTTC
CDR3aa: CAGRGTLSSYEQYF
v_gene: TRBV6-5
len: 14
j_gene: TRBJ2-7
d_gene: .
abundance: once

CDR3nt: TGTGCCAGCAGTTGGACAGGGAGCTCCTACGAGCAGTACTTC
CDR3aa: CASSWTGSSYEQYF
v_gene: TRBV2
len: 14
j_gene: TRBJ2-7
d_gene: TRBD1
abundance: .

CDR3nt: TGTGCCAGCAGCCCTAGCGGTCCTACACACGAGCAGTTCTTC
CDR3aa: CASSPSGPTHEQFF
v_gene: TRBV9
len: 14
j_gene: TRBJ2-1
d_gene: TRBD2
abundance: .

CDR3nt: TGTGCCAGCAGTTTTGGCCAGAACACTGAAGCTTTCTTT
CDR3aa: CASSFGQNTEAFF
v_gene: TRBV27
len: 13
j_gene: TRBJ1-1
d_gene: .
abundance: .

CDR3nt: TGTGCCAGCAGTTTATGGGCAAGGGGAAACTCTGGAAACACCATATATTTT
CDR3aa: CASSLWARGNSGNTIYF
v_gene: TRBV28
len: 17
j_gene: TRBJ1-3
d_gene: .
abundance: .

CDR3nt: TGTGCCAGCAGTGACTCTAGCGGGAGTTACAATGAGCAGTTCTTC
CDR3aa: CASSDSSGSYNEQFF
v_gene: TRBV6-4
len: 15
j_gene: TRBJ2-1
d_gene: TRBD2
abundance: many

CDR3nt: TGTGCCAGCAGCGCTTATGGGGCAGGGGGGAAAGCTAACTATGGCTACACCTTC
CDR3aa: CASSAYGAGGKANYGYTF
v_gene: TRBV9
len: 18
j_gene: TRBJ1-2
d_gene: TRBD1
abundance: .

CDR3nt: TGTGCCTGGAGTGTAGGGCTAGCGGGACGTAATGAGCAGTTCTTC
CDR3aa: CAWSVGLAGRNEQFF
v_gene: TRBV30
len: 15
j_gene: TRBJ2-1
d_gene: TRBD2
abundance: .

CDR3nt: TGTGCCAGCAGTTACTCCAGATCGGGGGAGCTGTTTTTT
CDR3aa: CASSYSRSGELFF
v_gene: TRBV6-2/TRBV6-3
len: 13
j_gene: TRBJ2-2
d_gene: .
abundance: many

CDR3nt: TGTGCCAGCAGTTCGACAGGGGGCGTTGGGTCACCCCTCCACTTT
CDR3aa: CASSSTGGVGSPLHF
v_gene: TRBV28
len: 15
j_gene: TRBJ1-6
d_gene: TRBD1
abundance: .

CDR3nt: TGTGCCAGCAGCATTAGCGGACCCTCCTACGAGCAGTACTTC
CDR3aa: CASSISGPSYEQYF
v_gene: TRBV27
len: 14
j_gene: TRBJ2-7
d_gene: .
abundance: .

CDR3nt: TGTGCCAGCAGCCGACTCGGTGAGCAGTTCTTC
CDR3aa: CASSRLGEQFF
v_gene: TRBV7-3
len: 11
j_gene: TRBJ2-1
d_gene: .
abundance: .

CDR3nt: TGTGCCTGGAACAAAGTAACCGGGGAGCTGTTTTTT
CDR3aa: CAWNKVTGELFF
v_gene: TRBV30
len: 12
j_gene: TRBJ2-2
d_gene: .
abundance: .

CDR3nt: TGTGCCAGTTCAACAGACTGGAGGGGAGAAGAAGAGACCCAGTACTTC
CDR3aa: CASSTDWRGEEETQYF
v_gene: TRBV28
len: 16
j_gene: TRBJ2-5
d_gene: .
abundance: .

CDR3nt: TGTGCCAGCTCTTCCGCAGGGATAGGGGCTGGCTACACCTTC
CDR3aa: CASSSAGIGAGYTF
v_gene: TRBV27
len: 14
j_gene: TRBJ1-2
d_gene: .
abundance: .

CDR3nt: TGCAGTGCTAGTGGGGGACTAGCGGGAGTATATAGCGTCAATGAGCAGTTCTTC
CDR3aa: CSASGGLAGVYSVNEQFF
v_gene: TRBV20-1
len: 18
j_gene: TRBJ2-1
d_gene: TRBD2
abundance: .

CDR3nt: TGTGCCAGCAGACACGCCATAAGGGGCGGCTATGGCTACACCTTC
CDR3aa: CASRHAIRGGYGYTF
v_gene: TRBV5-6
len: 15
j_gene: TRBJ1-2
d_gene: .
abundance: .

CDR3nt: TGCGCCAGCAGTTATTACAGGGCGGCTGGGGCCAACGTCCTGACTTTC
CDR3aa: CASSYYRAAGANVLTF
v_gene: TRBV5-1
len: 16
j_gene: TRBJ2-6
d_gene: .
abundance: .

CDR3nt: TGTGCCAGCAGGGGGCTACAATACTCGTTCTACGAGCAGTACTTC
CDR3aa: CASRGLQYSFYEQYF
v_gene: TRBV28
len: 15
j_gene: TRBJ2-7
d_gene: .
abundance: .

CDR3nt: TGTGCCAGCAGCCCAGCCGGAGGAGATACGCAGTATTTT
CDR3aa: CASSPAGGDTQYF
v_gene: TRBV7-3
len: 13
j_gene: TRBJ2-3
d_gene: .
abundance: once

CDR3nt: TGCAGCGTTGAGTATAGGGACAGAGTTGATCAGCCCCAGCATTTT
CDR3aa: CSVEYRDRVDQPQHF
v_gene: TRBV29-1
len: 15
j_gene: TRBJ1-5
d_gene: TRBD1
abundance: .

CDR3nt: TGTGCCAGCAGTTCAGCAGGTTTTTGGCAGTACTTC
CDR3aa: CASSSAGFWQYF
v_gene: TRBV3-1/TRBV3-2
len: 12
j_gene: TRBJ2-7
d_gene: .
abundance: once

CDR3nt: TGTGCCAGTAGCCTCAAGAGGGACACCGGGGAGCTGTTTTTT
CDR3aa: CASSLKRDTGELFF
v_gene: TRBV19
len: 14
j_gene: TRBJ2-2
d_gene: .
abundance: .

CDR3nt: TGTGCCAGCAGTGAAGGCCAAGGGGGTGGGACTGAAGCTTTCTTT
CDR3aa: CASSEGQGGGTEAFF
v_gene: TRBV2
len: 15
j_gene: TRBJ1-1
d_gene: .
abundance: .

CDR3nt: TGCGCCAGCAGCACCGGTAGGCTAGCGGGAGCTGATACGCAGTATTTT
CDR3aa: CASSTGRLAGADTQYF
v_gene: TRBV5-1
len: 16
j_gene: TRBJ2-3
d_gene: TRBD2
abundance: .

CDR3nt: TGCGCCAGCAGCCCGGGGGGACCCACAGATACGCAGTATTTT
CDR3aa: CASSPGGPTDTQYF
v_gene: TRBV5-1
len: 14
j_gene: TRBJ2-3
d_gene: TRBD2
abundance: once

CDR3nt: TGCGCCAGCAGCTCAACTATTAGCACAGATACGCAGTATTTT
CDR3aa: CASSSTISTDTQYF
v_gene: TRBV10-1
len: 14
j_gene: TRBJ2-3
d_gene: .
abundance: .

CDR3nt: TGTGCCAGCTCACCAAGCAGGGCGGACAATCAGCCCCAGCATTTT
CDR3aa: CASSPSRADNQPQHF
v_gene: TRBV18
len: 15
j_gene: TRBJ1-5
d_gene: .
abundance: once

CDR3nt: TGTGCCTGGGCGGGGGGCTTGGATCAGCCCCAGCATTTT
CDR3aa: CAWAGGLDQPQHF
v_gene: TRBV30
len: 13
j_gene: TRBJ1-5
d_gene: .
abundance: .

CDR3nt: TGTGCCACCAGCAGAGATATGGGCCGCATGCAGATGAGCTATGGCTACACCTTC
CDR3aa: CATSRDMGRMQMSYGYTF
v_gene: TRBV15
len: 18
j_gene: TRBJ1-2
d_gene: .
abundance: .

CDR3nt: TGTGCCAGCAGCTTAGGGGGAGTATCCTACAATGAGCAGTTCTTC
CDR3aa: CASSLGGVSYNEQFF
v_gene: TRBV11-3
len: 15
j_gene: TRBJ2-1
d_gene: .
abundance: .

CDR3nt: TGCGCCAGCAGCCCCCCTAATAGGACAAAACTTTACGAGCAGTACTTC
CDR3aa: CASSPPNRTKLYEQYF
v_gene: TRBV5-1
len: 16
j_gene: TRBJ2-7
d_gene: .
abundance: .

CDR3nt: TGTGCCACCAGCAGATCGACAGGGGGCGCAGATACGCAGTATTTT
CDR3aa: CATSRSTGGADTQYF
v_gene: TRBV15
len: 15
j_gene: TRBJ2-3
d_gene: TRBD1
abundance: .

CDR3nt: TGTGCCAGCAGCTCCGAAGTTAGCTCCTATAATTCACCCCTCCACTTT
CDR3aa: CASSSEVSSYNSPLHF
v_gene: TRBV5-4
len: 16
j_gene: TRBJ1-6
d_gene: .
abundance: .